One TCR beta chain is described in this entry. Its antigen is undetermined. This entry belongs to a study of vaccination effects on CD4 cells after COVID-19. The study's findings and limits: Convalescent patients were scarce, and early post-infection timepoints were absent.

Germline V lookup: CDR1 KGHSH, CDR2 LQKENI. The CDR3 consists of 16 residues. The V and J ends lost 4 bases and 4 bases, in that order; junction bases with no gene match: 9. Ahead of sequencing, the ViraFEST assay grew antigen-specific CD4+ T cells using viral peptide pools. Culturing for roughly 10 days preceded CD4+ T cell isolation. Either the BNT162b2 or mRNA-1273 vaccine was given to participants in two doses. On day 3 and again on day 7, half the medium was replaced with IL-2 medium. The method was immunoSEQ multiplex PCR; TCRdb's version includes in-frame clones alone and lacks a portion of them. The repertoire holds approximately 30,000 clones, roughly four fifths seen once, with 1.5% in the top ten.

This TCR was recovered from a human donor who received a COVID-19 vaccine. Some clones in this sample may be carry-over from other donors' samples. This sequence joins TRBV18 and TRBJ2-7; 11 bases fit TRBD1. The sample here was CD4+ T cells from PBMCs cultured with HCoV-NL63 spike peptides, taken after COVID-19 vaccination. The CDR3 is CASSRGGTGGSYEQYV. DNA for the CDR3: TGTGCCAGCTCACGAGGTGGGACAGGGGGGTCATACGAGCAGTACGTC.